The 24 T cell receptor beta chains given below trace back to one sample, sequenced in a study of tumor-infiltrating lymphocytes in oesophageal squamous cell carcinoma. TCRdb re-analysed the PCR reads in MiXCR, keeping a single row per CDR3 protein. Of 15,000 to 20,000 distinct CDR3 sequences in the sample, about 40% were seen once. Sequenced material: normal esophageal tissue next to the tumor. These receptors all stem from a female donor with esophageal squamous cell carcinoma.

This clonotype is labeled medium-sized (0.01 to 0.1%). The V and J genes are TRBV7-3 and TRBJ2-6; no clear D gene. The ends were cut back, 1 base at V and 4 bases at J, with 5 bases in the middle. Germline CDR1 reads SGHTA; CDR2 reads FQGTGA. This CDR3 is built from 14 residues. The CDR3: CASSLMPGANVLTF. CDR3 bases: TGTGCCAGCAGCTTAATGCCCGGGGCCAACGTCCTGACTTTC.

This clonotype showed up just a few times. The V and J genes are TRBV27 and TRBJ2-7; TRBD1 agrees at 9 bases. Looked up from germline, CDR1 is MNHEY and CDR2 is SMNVEV (reference sequence). The CDR3 is 15 amino acids. The trim removed 4 bases at V and 3 bases at J, leaving 7 bases unmatched. CDR3: CASSSAGQGSYEQYF. CDR3 nucleotides: TGTGCCAGCAGTTCCGCCGGACAGGGGAGCTACGAGCAGTACTTC.

This clonotype qualifies as large. V gene TRBV7-2 combines with J gene TRBJ1-2, with D maybe TRBD1 (5 bases). Germline V gene data show CDR1 as SGHTA and CDR2 as FQGNSA. Trimming took 3 bases from V and 5 from J, leaving 7 bases between them. The CDR3 is 12 residues long. The CDR3 DNA is TGTGCCAGCAGCTTGGGACCTTATGGCTACACCTTC. Translation gives CASSLGPYGYTF.

Here the CDR3 reads CAIGPAPDTQYF. Written as DNA, the CDR3 is TGTGCCATCGGGCCTGCTCCAGATACGCAGTATTTT. V and J are TRBV10-3 and TRBJ1-4; D is undetermined. The J call may not be correct, given that the DNA end is closer to TRBJ2-3. Germline V gene sequence: CDR1 ENHRY, CDR2 SYGVKD. The CDR3 spans 12 residues.

This clonotype was observed at least ten times. The chain employs TRBV28 and TRBJ2-3, with 10 nucleotides matching TRBD2. The CDR3 sequence is 16 residues long. Germline CDR1 reads MDHEN; CDR2 reads SYDVKM. V trimming: 4 bases; J trimming: 0 bases; junction bases outside the gene matches: 4. The CDR3 region is CASSSGLARSTDTQYF. CDR3 sequence (DNA): TGTGCCAGCAGTTCGGGACTAGCGAGAAGCACAGATACGCAGTATTTT.

This clonotype was counted many times. This chain uses TRBV5-1 with TRBJ2-3, with 9 positions matching TRBD2. The CDR3 is 17 residues long. CDR1 is SGHRS and CDR2 is YFSETQ in the germline V gene. V trimming: 0 bases; J trimming: 0 bases; junction bases outside the gene matches: 5. CDR3 protein: CASSLALGLASTDTQYF. The CDR3 region has the DNA TGCGCCAGCAGCTTGGCCCTTGGACTAGCGAGCACAGATACGCAGTATTTT.

This clonotype was seen more than once but under ten times. The genes are TRBV10-2 and TRBJ2-7; tentatively, D is TRBD1 (5 bases). The J call is doubtful: the DNA matches TRBJ2-1 better. The CDR3 is 15 amino acids. Looked up from germline, CDR1 is WSHSY and CDR2 is SAAADI. The CDR3, as DNA: TGCGCCAGCAGTGAATCGCAGGGATGGTACAATGAGCAGTTCTTC. Translation: CASSESQGWYNEQFF.

There are a few counts of this clonotype. The V and J genes are TRBV7-3 and TRBJ2-1, with D maybe TRBD1 (7 bases). V was shortened by 1 base and J by 5 bases, with 15 bases between the two germline ends. Germline V gene data show CDR1 as SGHTA and CDR2 as FQGTGA. The CDR3 totals 16 residues. CDR3 nucleotide sequence: TGTGCCAGCAGCTTAAAAGTGGCAGGGGGGAACAATGAGCAGTTCTTC. Protein product: CASSLKVAGGNNEQFF. Based on the CDR3 plus reference TRBV7-3 and TRBJ2-1, the full variable domain is GAGVSQTPSNKVTEKGKYVELRCDPISGHTALYWYRQSLGQGPEFLIYFQGTGAADDSGLPNDRFFAVRPEGSVSTLKIQRTERGDSAVYLCASSLKVAGGNNEQFFGPGTRLTVL.

This clonotype was seen a handful of times. CDR3 loop: CASSSPQAGKNTGELFF. CDR3 nucleotide sequence: TGTGCCAGCAGCTCACCCCAGGCAGGGAAGAACACCGGGGAGCTGTTTTTT. The chain joins TRBV5-5 to TRBJ2-2; TRBD1 might be the D (5 bases). This CDR3 has 17 amino acids. V was clipped by 3 bases and J by 1 base, with 16 bases between them. Germline CDR1 and CDR2: SGHKS and YYEKEE (reference sequence).

A few counts support this clonotype. This rearrangement joins TRBV2 to TRBJ2-7; the D gene is possibly TRBD1 (6 bases). Germline V lookup: CDR1 SNHLY, CDR2 FYNNEI. The CDR3 is 12 amino acids. The V end was cut by 4 bases, the J end by 6 bases, with 10 bases between. The CDR3 nucleotides read TGTGCCAGCAGTGCACAGGGCGGCGAGCAGTACTTC. It yields the protein CASSAQGGEQYF.

The chain joins TRBV15 to TRBJ1-1, with a possible D match to TRBD1 (6 bases). This CDR3 spans 16 amino acids. Trimming left V 5 bases short and J 5 bases short, with 21 bases between. The germline V gene encodes CDR1 LNHNV and CDR2 YYDKDF (reference sequence). The CDR3 DNA reads as TGTGCCACCAGCGGCCGGGACACTCTTTTTCGGACTGAAGCTTTCTTT. It specifies CATSGRDTLFRTEAFF. The variable domain in full, completed from reference TRBV15 and TRBJ1-1, reads DAMVIQNPRYQVTQFGKPVTLSCSQTLNHNVMYWYQQKSSQAPKLLFHYYDKDFNNEADTPDNFQSRRPNTSFCFLDIRSPGLGDTAMYLCATSGRDTLFRTEAFFGQGTRLTVV.

In its sample, this clonotype was seen a few times. V is TRBV3-1 and J is TRBJ2-4; TRBD1 agrees at 12 bases. V shed 5 bases, J shed 13 bases, and the junction held 18 bases outside the gene matches. Germline V gene sequence: CDR1 LGHDT, CDR2 YNNKEL (reference sequence). The CDR3 consists of 17 residues. CDR3 in amino acids: CASSAGTGGASYNEQYF. CDR3 sequence (DNA): TGTGCCAGCAGCGCCGGGACAGGGGGCGCGTCCTACAATGAGCAGTACTTC.

The rearrangement links TRBV27 to TRBJ2-3; the D gene is possibly TRBD2 (7 bases). Trimming took 7 bases from V and 14 from J, leaving 31 bases between them. The CDR3 sequence is 16 residues long. The germline gives CDR1 MNHEY, CDR2 SMNVEV (reference sequence). The CDR3 sequence: CASTRGGGASTGELYF. CDR3 DNA: TGTGCCAGCACAAGAGGAGGGGGGGCCTCCACCGGGGAGCTGTATTTT.

The chain recombines TRBV6-1 with TRBJ1-1; no reliable D call. The germline V gene has CDR1 MNHNS and CDR2 SASEGT. Trimming stripped 6 bases from V and 9 bases from J, with 17 bases between. The length of the CDR3 is 13 residues. CDR3 residues: CASSIDGVVKAFF. For the CDR3, the DNA is TGTGCCAGCAGCATAGATGGTGTAGTCAAAGCTTTCTTT.

This clonotype has a handful of counts. The genes are TRBV7-3 and TRBJ2-6, with TRBD2 matching over 9 bases. Looked up from germline, CDR1 is SGHTA and CDR2 is FQGTGA. The CDR3 totals 20 residues. After removal of 2 bases from V and 0 bases from J, the junction contained 11 bases not matched to a gene. CDR3 DNA sequence: TGTGCCAGCAGCTTAGTATCTAGCGGGACTAGAACCTCTGGGGCCAACGTCCTGACTTTC. It translates to CASSLVSSGTRTSGANVLTF.

This clonotype was seen many times. The CDR3 carries no conserved terminal phenylalanine or tryptophan, so it likely arises from a read error. No DNA is shown, since the ends of the CDR3 on it are uncertain; the CDR3 is the one TCRdb lists. The V call is TRBV28, the J call TRBJ2-1; the table's D call, TRBD1, was not checked against the DNA. The CDR3 spans 8 amino acids, including both terminal residues. CDR1 and CDR2 from the germline V gene are MDHEN and SYDVKM. CDR3 amino acids: CASSLAAG.

This clonotype was counted once. The J gene is TRBJ1-4, the V gene TRBV30; TRBD1 agrees at 7 bases. The V gene end was trimmed by 0 bases and the J gene end by 10 bases; junction bases not matched to a gene: 5. The CDR3 runs 13 residues. Germline V gives CDR1 GTSNPN, CDR2 SVGIG (reference sequence). The CDR3 region is CAWSVPGGGKLFF. Written as DNA, the CDR3 is TGTGCCTGGAGTGTACCAGGGGGAGGAAAACTGTTTTTT.

This clonotype was detected only once. V gene TRBV7-8 combines with J gene TRBJ1-1; tentative D call: TRBD1 (6 bases). Trimming removed 5 bases at V and 4 bases at J, with 14 bases between. This CDR3 has 14 residues. The germline gives CDR1 SGHVS, CDR2 FQNEAQ. The CDR3 protein is CASSLRQESTEAFF. The CDR3 DNA reads as TGTGCCAGCAGCCTTCGACAGGAAAGCACTGAAGCTTTCTTT.

At least ten counts were recorded for this clonotype. A much larger clone is a single base away; this may be a read error. V usage is TRBV7-3 and J usage is TRBJ2-7, with 7 bases that match TRBD2. This CDR3 has 13 amino acids. Trimming removed 1 base from V and 7 bases from J; junction bases left unmatched: 4. Germline V gene data show CDR1 as SGHTA and CDR2 as FQGTGA. CDR3 in DNA: TGTGCCAGCAGCTTAAATGGACTAGGGGAGCAGTACTTC. Residues: CASSLNGLGEQYF.

Regarding this clonotype: Germline is not matched at one junction end, which may reflect a read error. The rearrangement joins TRBV12-3 or TRBV12-4 to TRBJ2-5; 8 bases align to TRBD1. The CDR3 spans 16 residues. In nucleotides, the CDR3 is TGTGCCAGCAGGAGACAGGGGTTGGGTTATAATTCACCCCTCCACTTC. This gives the protein CASRRQGLGYNSPLHF.

This clonotype was detected a few times. The chain recombines TRBV7-9 with TRBJ1-2; TRBD1 might be the D (5 bases). The ends were cut back, 4 bases at V and 1 base at J, with 13 bases in the middle. The CDR3 is 15 residues long. Germline V gives CDR1 SEHNR, CDR2 FQNEAQ (reference sequence). The CDR3 reads CASSSLGAGNYGYTF. CDR3 DNA: TGTGCCAGCAGCTCCCTAGGGGCCGGTAACTATGGCTACACCTTC.

V gene TRBV6-5 combines with J gene TRBJ2-3, with 10 positions matching TRBD2. Germline V gene data show CDR1 as MNHEY and CDR2 as SVGAGI. The CDR3 runs to 19 residues. The V segment lost 5 bases and the J segment 2 bases; nucleotides outside the gene matches: 16. DNA of the CDR3: TGTGCCAGCAGTATCCTACTAGCGGGACTGTTCATATACACAGATACGCAGTATTTT. Protein sequence: CASSILLAGLFIYTDTQYF.

V usage is TRBV18 and J usage is TRBJ1-4, with D uncertain. This CDR3 is built from 15 residues. The germline V gene has CDR1 KGHSH and CDR2 LQKENI. V was shortened by 2 bases and J by 6 bases, with 13 bases between the two germline ends. DNA of the CDR3: TGTGCCAGCTCACCAAATAGCGGAGAGGATGAAAAACTGTTTTTT. Encoded protein: CASSPNSGEDEKLFF.

This chain uses TRBV28 with TRBJ2-5, with TRBD1 as a possible D gene (5 bases). V was trimmed by 5 bases and J by 2 bases, leaving 12 bases between them. Looked up from germline, CDR1 is MDHEN and CDR2 is SYDVKM. The CDR3 is made up of 14 amino acids. The CDR3 here is CASSRLDRQETQYF. As DNA, the CDR3 is TGTGCCAGCAGTAGATTAGACAGACAAGAGACCCAGTACTTC.